This T cell receptor beta chain was recovered during a study of shared clonotypes between healthy human individuals. Germline values: CDR1 LGHNA, CDR2 YSLEER. The CDR3 spans 14 residues. The junction had 3 bases not matched to a gene; V was cut back by 4 bases and J by 4 bases. The deep-level immunoSEQ assay was used. Data came from immunoSEQ multiplex PCR; TCRdb stores just in-frame clones and leaves some out. The repertoire holds 300,000 to 350,000 clones, with less than 75% as singletons. The rearrangement joins TRBV4-3 to TRBJ2-1; 8 bases line up with TRBD2. The TCR sequence derives from a man aged 25 to 45 in good health. Sequencing input: memory CD4+ T cells sorted from blood. Subset specified: CD45RA-negative fraction. The CDR3 protein is CASSPGLVYNEQFF. CDR3 sequence (DNA): TGCGCCAGCAGCCCGGGACTAGTGTACAATGAGCAGTTCTTC.